Following are 30 T cell receptor beta chains from one sample sequenced in a study of early T cells in non-severe SARS-CoV-2 infection (dated by TCRdb to the early 2020s). The method was 5' RACE. The sequencer was a NextSeq 500. Using fastp trimming at Q25 and MiXCR clonotype assembly, TCRdb reanalyzed the public sequencing data and kept in-frame beta chains. Identical CDR3 protein sequences are pooled into one entry, listed with their most common genes and DNA. This sample gives some 64,000 distinct CDR3 sequences in total; 18% of them show up just once. Jointly, the top ten make up approximately 8.4% of the sample. Sequencing was performed on whole blood, taken at baseline. These receptors came from an adult who was a healthcare worker with PCR-confirmed SARS-CoV-2 infection or an uninfected control (not recorded which).

This sequence joins TRBV20-1 and TRBJ1-1; TRBD1 matches 7 bases. Losses at the gene ends were 4 bases for V and 11 bases for J; bases not matched to a gene: 16. The CDR3 contains 14 residues. From germline, CDR1 is DFQATT and CDR2 SNEGSKA (reference sequence). CDR3 region: CSAIPTGKPDGAFF. CDR3 nucleotides: TGCAGTGCTATACCGACAGGGAAACCCGACGGGGCTTTCTTT.

This clonotype was found many times. The CDR3 coding sequence is TGTGCCAGCAGCGCCACTCGACAGGGCGGCGGGTACGAGCAGTACTTC. Translated, it gives CASSATRQGGGYEQYF. The chain carries TRBV5-4 and TRBJ2-7, with 7 bases aligning to TRBD1. The CDR3 totals 16 residues. V dropped 4 bases and J dropped 4; count of bases not matched to a gene: 14. Per germline, CDR1 SGHNT and CDR2 YYREEE (reference sequence).

This clonotype was counted many times. The chain is built from TRBV4-2 and TRBJ2-2; D remains unclear. Germline V gives CDR1 LGHNA, CDR2 YNFKEQ. The V end lost 2 bases, the J end lost 0 bases, and 13 bases lay between the germline ends. CDR3 length: 17 amino acids. The CDR3, as DNA: TGTGCCAGCAGCCAATCGGGTCGTCGCGCGAACACCGGGGAGCTGTTTTTT. It translates to CASSQSGRRANTGELFF.

This sequence joins TRBV12-3 or TRBV12-4 and TRBJ1-1; D unresolved. Trimming shortened V by 3 bases and J by 1 base, and 9 bases separated the two germline ends. This CDR3 is 14 amino acids long. CDR3 in DNA: TGTGCCAGCAGTTTGCGAGGAAAGAACACTGAAGCTTTCTTT. It yields the protein CASSLRGKNTEAFF.

This clonotype was observed a handful of times. V and J are TRBV10-2 and TRBJ1-4; D gene ambiguous. The V gene's germline CDR1 is WSHSY and CDR2 SAAADI. The CDR3 spans 16 residues. V dropped 0 bases and J dropped 7 bases, with 15 bases sitting between them. Here the CDR3 DNA reads TGCGCCAGCAGTGAGTCGCGCCAGGTCCTTGCTGAAAAACTGTTTTTT. This encodes CASSESRQVLAEKLFF.

The chain links TRBV7-2 to TRBJ2-7; D possibly matches TRBD1 or TRBD2 (5 bases each). The CDR3 has 16 amino acids. V was shortened by 1 base and J by 7 bases, with 20 bases between the two germline ends. Looked up from germline, CDR1 is SGHTA and CDR2 is FQGNSA. CDR3 coding DNA: TGTGCCAGCAGCTTAGACCCGCTAGCTCTAAAGGGGGAGCAGTACTTC. Translated: CASSLDPLALKGEQYF.

Only a few counts were recorded for this clonotype. The chain uses TRBV7-8 and TRBJ2-7; D is unresolved. The ends were cut back, 6 bases at V and 6 bases at J, with 9 bases in the middle. CDR3 length: 11 residues. CDR1 is SGHVS and CDR2 is FQNEAQ in the germline V gene. CDR3 region: CASSPPGEQYF. The CDR3 region has the DNA TGTGCCAGCAGTCCTCCGGGCGAGCAGTACTTC.

This clonotype was counted many times. This chain connects TRBV2 to TRBJ1-5, with D tentatively TRBD1 (5 bases). The CDR3 length is 14 residues. Trimming took 1 base from V and 10 from J, leaving 14 bases between them. Germline-derived CDR1 and CDR2 are SNHLY and FYNNEI. CDR3 DNA sequence: TGTGCCAGCAGTGAAGACGGGGGTACACAACCCCAGCATTTT. Its translation: CASSEDGGTQPQHF.

The rearrangement uses TRBV3-1 and TRBJ1-1; unclear D gene. Germline loops: CDR1 LGHDT, CDR2 YNNKEL (reference sequence). The ends were cut back, 7 bases at V and 1 base at J, with 10 bases in the middle. The length of the CDR3 is 13 residues. CDR3 coding DNA: TGTGCCAGCAACGGTCAGAGGAACACTGAAGCTTTCTTT. Its protein is CASNGQRNTEAFF.

This clonotype was seen only a few times. The V and J genes are TRBV20-1 and TRBJ2-7; D uncertain. Per the germline V gene, CDR1 is DFQATT and CDR2 is SNEGSKA (reference sequence). The germline V and J ends were trimmed by 4 bases and 3 bases, with 7 bases remaining between them. This CDR3 spans 11 amino acids. CDR3 nucleotide sequence: TGCAGTGCTAAGTTACTCTACGAGCAGTACTTC. Its protein product is CSAKLLYEQYF.

This chain connects TRBV5-1 to TRBJ2-5; 10 bases map to TRBD1. J gave up 5 bases and V 3 bases, and 4 bases lay outside the gene matches. CDR1 is SGHRS and CDR2 is YFSETQ in the germline V gene. CDR3 length equals 14 residues. The CDR3 loop reads CASSWGQGLETQYF. In nucleotides, the CDR3 is TGCGCCAGCAGCTGGGGACAGGGGCTGGAGACCCAGTACTTC. The variable domain in full, completed from reference TRBV5-1 and TRBJ2-5, reads KAGVTQTPRYLIKTRGQQVTLSCSPISGHRSVSWYQQTPGQGLQFLFEYFSETQRNKGNFPGRFSGRQFSNSRSEMNVSTLELGDSALYLCASSWGQGLETQYFGPGTRLLVL.

The chain couples TRBV9 to TRBJ2-7, with TRBD2 matching 16 bases. The CDR3 has 16 residues. In germline, CDR1 is SGDLS, CDR2 YYNGEE. The V segment lost 4 bases and the J segment 6 bases; nucleotides outside the gene matches: 7. For the CDR3, the DNA is TGTGCCAGCAGCTCCGGGACTAGCGGGAGGGCCCTCGAGCAGTACTTC. Protein sequence: CASSSGTSGRALEQYF.

This clonotype appeared many times. V gene TRBV29-1 combines with J gene TRBJ2-1; D not certain. The V and J ends lost 4 bases and 2 bases respectively, with 15 bases between them. CDR1 is SQVTM, CDR2 ANQGSEA, per germline. CDR3 length: 15 amino acids. The CDR3 sequence is CSVASVQSPYNEQFF. The CDR3 bases are TGCAGCGTTGCTTCGGTGCAGTCCCCCTACAATGAGCAGTTCTTC.

This clonotype has more than one count but fewer than ten. The CDR3 nucleotides read TGCAGCGTCGGACAGGGGAACTATGGCTACACCTTC. This translates into CSVGQGNYGYTF. V usage is TRBV29-1 and J usage is TRBJ1-2, with 9 bases matching TRBD1. Germline V CDR1 and CDR2: SQVTM, ANQGSEA. The trim removed 6 bases at V and 2 bases at J, leaving 1 base unmatched. This CDR3 comprises 12 residues.

The V gene is TRBV29-1, the J gene TRBJ2-7; D gene ambiguous. This CDR3 spans 12 amino acids. Germline lookup yields CDR1 SQVTM and CDR2 ANQGSEA. V was trimmed by 0 bases and J by 1 base, leaving 4 bases between them. The CDR3 loop is CSVEEGSYEQYF. The CDR3 coding sequence is TGCAGCGTTGAAGAAGGGTCCTACGAGCAGTACTTC.

This clonotype has only a few counts. The chain joins TRBV10-3 to TRBJ1-1; perhaps TRBD1 as D (6 bases). The CDR3 consists of 12 residues. Germline V gene sequence: CDR1 ENHRY, CDR2 SYGVKD. Trimming cost V 6 bases and J 5 bases, with 10 bases left between them. CDR3 sequence (DNA): TGTGCCATCAGCTCAGGGGAGACTGAAGCTTTCTTT. This translates into CAISSGETEAFF.

V usage is TRBV2 and J usage is TRBJ2-7; TRBD2 is a possible D gene (5 bases). This CDR3 spans 14 amino acids. The V gene lost 3 bases and the J gene lost 3 bases, with 12 bases spanning the gap. Germline V lookup: CDR1 SNHLY, CDR2 FYNNEI. DNA for the CDR3: TGTGCCAGCAGTGATTCTGGGGAGCACTACGAGCAGTACTTC. It yields the protein CASSDSGEHYEQYF.

The chain is built from TRBV7-9 and TRBJ2-1; 10 bases are shared with TRBD1. The CDR3 covers 16 residues. V lost 5 bases and J lost 3; bases outside the gene matches: 7. Per germline, CDR1 SEHNR and CDR2 FQNEAQ (reference sequence). The CDR3 protein is CASSLFGTGVYNEQFF. The CDR3 nucleotides read TGTGCCAGCAGCCTATTCGGGACAGGGGTCTACAATGAGCAGTTCTTC. Full variable domain (remainder filled in from reference TRBV7-9 and TRBJ2-1): DTGVSQNPRHKITKRGQNVTFRCDPISEHNRLYWYRQTLGQGPEFLTYFQNEAQLEKSRLLSDRFSAERPKGSFSTLEIQRTEQGDSAMYLCASSLFGTGVYNEQFFGPGTRLTVL.

CDR3 amino acids: CSANPGLAAADTQYF. The CDR3 DNA is TGCAGTGCTAACCCGGGACTAGCGGCCGCCGATACGCAGTATTTT. The chain joins TRBV20-1 to TRBJ2-3; 11 bases are a match to TRBD2. The CDR3 is made up of 15 amino acids. The J segment lost 6 bases and the V segment lost 4 bases, leaving 9 bases of the junction unmatched. Germline V gives CDR1 DFQATT, CDR2 SNEGSKA (reference sequence).

The chain joins TRBV5-5 to TRBJ2-5; D is possibly TRBD2 (5 bases). The CDR3 contains 16 residues. With 0 bases removed from V and 4 bases from J, the gap between germline ends came to 16 bases. Germline CDR1 and CDR2: SGHKS and YYEKEE (reference sequence). CDR3 region: CASSLDVGVRGETQYF. CDR3 bases: TGTGCCAGCAGCTTGGACGTCGGGGTACGGGGAGAGACCCAGTACTTC.

The count of this clonotype is one. The chain carries TRBV5-1 and TRBJ2-5; D is undetermined. The V gene lost 1 base and the J gene lost 4 bases, with 11 bases spanning the gap. Germline CDR1 and CDR2: SGHRS and YFSETQ. The CDR3 length is 14 residues. CDR3 nucleotide sequence: TGCGCCAGCAGCTTGAACGGTTTAAGAGAGACCCAGTACTTC. This gives the protein CASSLNGLRETQYF. The entire variable domain, with the rest obtained from reference TRBV5-1 and TRBJ2-5, is as follows: KAGVTQTPRYLIKTRGQQVTLSCSPISGHRSVSWYQQTPGQGLQFLFEYFSETQRNKGNFPGRFSGRQFSNSRSEMNVSTLELGDSALYLCASSLNGLRETQYFGPGTRLLVL.

The sample holds a few counts of this clonotype. This chain's CDR3 is CASGNGGLRGELFF. CDR3 coding DNA: TGTGCCAGCGGAAACGGGGGTCTGCGCGGGGAGCTGTTTTTT. The chain employs TRBV6-5 and TRBJ2-2; TRBD2 might be the D (6 bases). The CDR3 covers 14 residues. Germline V gives CDR1 MNHEY, CDR2 SVGAGI. The ends were cut back, 8 bases at V and 7 bases at J, with 17 bases in the middle.

The chain uses TRBV7-2 and TRBJ1-1; 8 positions agree with TRBD1. The CDR3 contains 15 residues. V shed 3 bases and J 0 bases; nucleotides not matched to a gene: 3. Germline V lookup: CDR1 SGHTA, CDR2 FQGNSA. CDR3 residues: CASSFRTGLNTEAFF. In DNA form, the CDR3 reads TGTGCCAGCAGCTTCCGGACAGGGTTGAACACTGAAGCTTTCTTT.

The chain combines TRBV6-5 with TRBJ2-1; 15 bases fit TRBD2. J was trimmed by 1 base and V by 6 bases; bases with no gene match: 10. Germline CDR1 and CDR2: MNHEY and SVGAGI. The CDR3 runs to 19 residues. CDR3 sequence reads: CASRTTGLAGGESYNEQFF. CDR3 in DNA: TGTGCCAGCAGAACCACCGGACTAGCGGGAGGGGAGTCCTACAATGAGCAGTTCTTC.

The chain is built from TRBV9 and TRBJ2-7; 7 bases are shared with TRBD1. CDR1 and CDR2 (germline): SGDLS, YYNGEE. The trim removed 3 bases at V and 6 bases at J, leaving 3 bases unmatched. This CDR3 region has 12 residues. CDR3 protein: CASSATGVEQYF. The CDR3 DNA follows: TGTGCCAGCAGCGCAACAGGGGTCGAGCAGTACTTC.

This clonotype was picked up a small number of times. The chain has TRBV15 and TRBJ1-5, with D perhaps TRBD1 (5 bases). The CDR3 has 13 residues. Germline CDR1 reads LNHNV; CDR2 reads YYDKDF (reference sequence). Trimming pared 5 bases from V and 4 bases from J, leaving 9 bases between. The CDR3 region is CATSGTANQPQHF. CDR3 bases: TGTGCCACCAGCGGGACGGCGAATCAGCCCCAGCATTTT.

This clonotype came up many times. The V gene is TRBV14, the J gene TRBJ1-1; perhaps TRBD1 as D (5 bases). Per germline, CDR1 SGHDN and CDR2 FVKESK. The CDR3 loop spans 13 amino acids. The V end was cut by 1 base, the J end by 4 bases, with 7 bases between. The CDR3 DNA is TGTGCCAGCAGCCAAGTGAGGGGCACTGAAGCTTTCTTT. Translating gives CASSQVRGTEAFF. The full variable domain, with the rest looked up from reference TRBV14 and TRBJ1-1, is EAGVTQFPSHSVIEKGQTVTLRCDPISGHDNLYWYRRVMGKEIKFLLHFVKESKQDESGMPNNRFLAERTGGTYSTLKVQPAELEDSGVYFCASSQVRGTEAFFGQGTRLTVV.

Turning to this clonotype: The junction and the germline gene differ at one end; a read error may be behind it. Here the CDR3 DNA reads TGCAGTGCGAGAGAGCTAGCCCAACTAAAGAATGAGCAGTTCTTC. It codes for CSARELAQLKNEQFF. The V and J genes are TRBV20-1 and TRBJ2-1, with D perhaps TRBD2 (5 bases). This CDR3 comprises 15 residues. CDR1 and CDR2 from the germline V gene are DFQATT and SNEGSKA (reference sequence).

This clonotype was counted ten times or more. V and J are TRBV5-1 and TRBJ2-6; a weak D match, TRBD2 (5 bases). The CDR3 consists of 16 residues. With 4 bases removed from V and 0 bases from J, the gap between germline ends came to 11 bases. Germline CDR1 reads SGHRS; CDR2 reads YFSETQ. Here the CDR3 reads CASSEGFFSGANVLTF. The DNA for the CDR3 is TGCGCCAGCAGCGAGGGATTTTTCTCTGGGGCCAACGTCCTGACTTTC.

This clonotype was detected only a few times. This chain connects TRBV20-1 to TRBJ1-6; D is ambiguous. V lost 3 bases and J 8 bases, leaving 11 bases between the germline ends. This CDR3 region has 13 residues. Germline V gives CDR1 DFQATT, CDR2 SNEGSKA (reference sequence). The CDR3 loop is CSASPTRDSPLHF. The DNA for the CDR3 is TGCAGTGCTAGCCCAACGCGGGATTCACCCCTCCACTTT.